This T cell receptor beta chain was captured by sequencing in a study of neurological immune-mediated disorders. General study points: The level of TCR clonal expansion was highest in patients with HTLV-1-associated myelopathy and lowest in multiple sclerosis, where it fell below the level seen in healthy controls. No sharing of CDR3 amino acid sequences was observed among expanded clones across subjects, suggesting private repertoires in all groups. Phylogenetically, 18 of 34 multiple sclerosis patients' repertoires fell into one related-CDR3 cluster, a possible signature.

The CDR3 is made up of 15 amino acids. Looked up from germline, CDR1 is SGHKS and CDR2 is YYEKEE (reference sequence). V was clipped by 0 bases and J by 2 bases, with 11 bases between them. TCRdb reanalysed the 5' RACE reads using MiXCR and keeps one entry per CDR3 protein. The sample comprises tens of thousands of distinct CDR3 sequences, around 3% of which are singletons, and roughly 3.7% rests with the top ten. This clonotype showed up many times. The antigen remains undetermined. Sequenced sample: PBMCs. This chain links TRBV5-5 with TRBJ2-5, with D uncertain. This TCR was sampled from a man aged 40-50 years with multiple sclerosis. The DNA of the CDR3 is TGTGCCAGCAGCTTGGAGGGCCAGCCTCAAGAGACCCAGTACTTC. The encoded protein is CASSLEGQPQETQYF. Supplemented by reference TRBV5-5 and TRBJ2-5, the full variable domain reads DAGVTQSPTHLIKTRGQQVTLRCSPISGHKSVSWYQQVLGQGPQFIFQYYEKEERGRGNFPDRFSARQFPNYSSELNVNALLLGDSALYLCASSLEGQPQETQYFGPGTRLLVL.